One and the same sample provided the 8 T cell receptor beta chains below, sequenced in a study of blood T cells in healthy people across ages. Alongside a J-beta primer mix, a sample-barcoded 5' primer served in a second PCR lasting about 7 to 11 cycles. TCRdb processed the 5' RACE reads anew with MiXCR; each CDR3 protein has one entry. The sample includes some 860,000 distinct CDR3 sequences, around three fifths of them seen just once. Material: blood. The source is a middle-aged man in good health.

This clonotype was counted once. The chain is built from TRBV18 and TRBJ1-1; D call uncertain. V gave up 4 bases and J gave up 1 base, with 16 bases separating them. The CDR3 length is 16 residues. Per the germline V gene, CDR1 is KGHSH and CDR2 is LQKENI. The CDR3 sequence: CASSLTDLSWNTEAFF. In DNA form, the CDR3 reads TGTGCCAGCTCACTAACGGACCTTTCATGGAACACTGAAGCTTTCTTT. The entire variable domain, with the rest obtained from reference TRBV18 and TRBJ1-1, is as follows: NAGVMQNPRHLVRRRGQEARLRCSPMKGHSHVYWYRQLPEEGLKFMVYLQKENIIDESGMPKERFSAEFPKEGPSILRIQQVVRGDSAAYFCASSLTDLSWNTEAFFGQGTRLTVV.

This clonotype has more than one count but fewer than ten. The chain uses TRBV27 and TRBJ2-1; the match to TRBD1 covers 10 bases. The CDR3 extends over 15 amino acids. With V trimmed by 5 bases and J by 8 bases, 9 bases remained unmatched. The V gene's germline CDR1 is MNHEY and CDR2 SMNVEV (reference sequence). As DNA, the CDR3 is TGTGCCAGCAGTCTACAAAGACAGGGGGCGGATGAGCAGTTCTTC. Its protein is CASSLQRQGADEQFF.

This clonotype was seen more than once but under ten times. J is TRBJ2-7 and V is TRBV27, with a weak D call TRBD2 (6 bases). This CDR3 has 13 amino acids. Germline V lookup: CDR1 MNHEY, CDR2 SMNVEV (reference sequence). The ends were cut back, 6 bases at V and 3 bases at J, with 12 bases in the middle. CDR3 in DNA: TGTGCCAGCAGGGGGGGATGGGGCTACGAGCAGTACTTC. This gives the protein CASRGGWGYEQYF.

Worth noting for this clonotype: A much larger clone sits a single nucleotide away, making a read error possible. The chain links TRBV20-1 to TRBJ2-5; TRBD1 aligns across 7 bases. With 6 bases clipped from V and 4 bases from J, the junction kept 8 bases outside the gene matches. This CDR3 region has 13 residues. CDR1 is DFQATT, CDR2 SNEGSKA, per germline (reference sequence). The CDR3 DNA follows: TGCAGTGCCGTACAGACAGGGAGAGAGACCCAGTACTTC. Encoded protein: CSAVQTGRETQYF.

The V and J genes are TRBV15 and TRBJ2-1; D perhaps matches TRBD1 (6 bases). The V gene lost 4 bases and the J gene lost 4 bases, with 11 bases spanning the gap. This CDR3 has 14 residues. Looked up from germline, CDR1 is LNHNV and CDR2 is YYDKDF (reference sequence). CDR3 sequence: CATSIEDSYNEQFF. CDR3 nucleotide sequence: TGTGCCACCAGCATTGAGGACAGTTACAATGAGCAGTTCTTC.

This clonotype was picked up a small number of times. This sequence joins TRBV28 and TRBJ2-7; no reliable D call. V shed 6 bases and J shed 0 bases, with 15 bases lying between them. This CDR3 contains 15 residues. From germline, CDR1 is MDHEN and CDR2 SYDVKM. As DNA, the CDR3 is TGTGCCAGCAGCGCAGGAGACGCAATCTCCTACGAGCAGTACTTC. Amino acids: CASSAGDAISYEQYF.

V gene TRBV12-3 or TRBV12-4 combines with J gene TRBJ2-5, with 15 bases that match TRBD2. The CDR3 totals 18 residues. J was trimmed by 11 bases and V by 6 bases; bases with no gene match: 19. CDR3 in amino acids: CASRKGLAGGPLSNEQYF. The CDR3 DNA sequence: TGTGCCAGCAGGAAAGGACTAGCGGGAGGGCCTCTAAGCAATGAGCAGTACTTC.

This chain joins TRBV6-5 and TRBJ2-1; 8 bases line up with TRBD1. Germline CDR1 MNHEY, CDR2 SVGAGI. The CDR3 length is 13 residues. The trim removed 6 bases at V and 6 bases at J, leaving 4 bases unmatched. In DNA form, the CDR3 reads TGTGCCAGCAGCAGCGGACAGGGCAATGAGCAGTTCTTC. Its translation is CASSSGQGNEQFF.